These 18 T cell receptor beta chains came from one sample sequenced in a study of shared clonotypes between healthy human individuals. The protocol was immunoSEQ multiplex PCR, while the TCRdb copy is restricted to in-frame clones and leaves out a portion. The sample carries approximately 1,000,000 clones, approximately 78% recorded once. The sequenced sample consisted of memory CD4+ T cells from PBMCs. Specified subset: CD45RA-negative fraction. The receptors stem from a man aged 18-30 years in good health. Some clones in this sample may be carry-over from other donors' samples.

The chain recombines TRBV10-2 with TRBJ2-5; D not resolved. V was trimmed by 0 bases and J by 4 bases, leaving 9 bases between them. This CDR3 is built from 14 residues. Germline loops: CDR1 WSHSY, CDR2 SAAADI. The chain's CDR3 is CASSESWVSETQYF. CDR3 sequence (DNA): TGCGCCAGCAGTGAGTCGTGGGTTTCAGAGACCCAGTACTTC.

A word on this clone: Since a far larger clone is one base different, this is likely a read error. The V and J genes are TRBV2 and TRBJ2-2; 7 bases map to TRBD2. This CDR3 has 13 residues. Germline V gene sequence: CDR1 SNHLY, CDR2 FYNNEI. The CDR3: CTSGVTNTGELFF. The CDR3 coding sequence is TGTACCAGCGGGGTTACGAACACCGGGGAGCTGTTTTTT.

This sequence joins TRBV30 and TRBJ2-7; TRBD2 agrees at 7 bases. Germline-derived CDR1 and CDR2 are GTSNPN and SVGIG (reference sequence). The CDR3 totals 13 residues. The trim removed 8 bases at V and 1 base at J, leaving 8 bases unmatched. For the CDR3, the DNA is TGTGCCACCCGGGACTATCCTTCCTACGAGCAGTACTTC. Translating gives CATRDYPSYEQYF.

The rearrangement links TRBV2 to TRBJ1-4; D gene ambiguous. V lost 5 bases and J lost 3, with 10 bases in between. CDR1 and CDR2 from the germline V gene are SNHLY and FYNNEI. The CDR3 consists of 14 residues. The CDR3 coding sequence is TGTGCCAGCAGTCCCAACGCGGCTAATGAAAAACTGTTTTTT. This encodes CASSPNAANEKLFF.

The V and J genes are TRBV7-6 and TRBJ1-3, with D possibly TRBD1 on 5 matching bases. The germline V and J ends were trimmed by 1 base and 3 bases, with 10 bases remaining between them. Germline CDR1 SGHVS, CDR2 FNYEAQ. The CDR3 runs to 15 residues. The CDR3 DNA is TGTGCCAGCAGCTTAGTAGCCAGGGATGGAAACACCATATATTTT. Protein: CASSLVARDGNTIYF.

This chain uses TRBV7-2 with TRBJ1-1, with D hard to call. CDR1 is SGHTA, CDR2 FQGNSA, per germline. The V and J ends lost 1 base and 10 bases respectively, with 10 bases between them. CDR3 length: 12 residues. For the CDR3, the DNA is TGTGCCAGCAGCTTAGTCCCCCCCCCAGCTTTCTTT. This sequence encodes CASSLVPPPAFF.

The chain joins TRBV7-3 to TRBJ2-2; tentatively, D is TRBD2 (6 bases). Trimming stripped 5 bases from V and 8 bases from J, with 15 bases between. In germline, CDR1 is SGHTA, CDR2 FQGTGA. CDR3 length: 14 amino acids. CDR3 region: CASSPGPSGGELFF. CDR3 nucleotide sequence: TGTGCCAGCAGCCCGGGGCCCAGCGGGGGGGAGCTGTTTTTT.

The chain employs TRBV5-1 and TRBJ2-1; 8 positions agree with TRBD1. The CDR3 is 15 residues long. V gave up 4 bases and J gave up 8 bases; unmatched junction bases: 11. The V gene's germline CDR1 is SGHRS and CDR2 YFSETQ. CDR3: CASSTDRTGPDEQFF. Written as DNA, the CDR3 is TGCGCCAGCAGCACAGACCGGACAGGGCCAGATGAGCAGTTCTTC.

The chain couples TRBV7-2 to TRBJ2-3; no clear D. This CDR3 is built from 16 residues. The ends were cut back, 0 bases at V and 0 bases at J, with 10 bases in the middle. The germline gives CDR1 SGHTA, CDR2 FQGNSA. The chain's CDR3 is CASSLAPGTSTDTQYF. The DNA of the CDR3 is TGTGCCAGCAGCTTAGCGCCTGGTACTAGCACAGATACGCAGTATTTT.

J is TRBJ2-3 and V is TRBV5-8; D not resolved. CDR3 length: 12 amino acids. The germline gives CDR1 SGHTS, CDR2 YDEGEE. Trimming removed 3 bases at V and 7 bases at J, with 9 bases between. CDR3 amino acids: CASSSPTHTQYF. For the CDR3, the DNA is TGTGCCAGCAGCTCCCCCACCCATACGCAGTATTTT.

This clone was found many times. Other DNA sequences from this sample encode an identical CDR3 as well. J is TRBJ2-1 and V is TRBV5-6, with 11 bases fitting TRBD2. This CDR3 comprises 17 residues. With 3 bases clipped from V and 3 bases from J, the junction kept 8 bases outside the gene matches. CDR1 and CDR2 (germline): SGHDT, YYEEEE. This CDR3 is CASSSLAGGNLYNEQFF. The CDR3 DNA reads TGTGCCAGCAGCTCCTTAGCGGGAGGGAACCTCTACAATGAGCAGTTCTTC.

V is TRBV5-4 and J is TRBJ2-5; 10 bases map to TRBD2. CDR3 size: 17 residues. The V and J ends lost 3 bases and 5 bases, in that order; junction bases with no gene match: 13. Germline lookup yields CDR1 SGHNT and CDR2 YYREEE (reference sequence). CDR3 in amino acids: CASSSLGLAGEGETQYF. CDR3 in DNA: TGTGCCAGCAGCTCCCTTGGGCTAGCGGGAGAGGGGGAGACCCAGTACTTC.

The chain combines TRBV9 with TRBJ2-5, with 8 bases aligning to TRBD2. V dropped 0 bases and J dropped 4; count of bases not matched to a gene: 8. This CDR3 region has 16 residues. Per germline, CDR1 SGDLS and CDR2 YYNGEE. The CDR3 here is CASSVEGTAGGETQYF. CDR3 nucleotides: TGTGCCAGCAGCGTAGAAGGAACGGCGGGAGGAGAGACCCAGTACTTC.

V usage is TRBV11-1 and J usage is TRBJ2-1; 12 bases match TRBD2. The CDR3 loop spans 17 amino acids. Trimming cost V 4 bases and J 3 bases; bases outside gene matches: 7. Germline CDR1 is SGHAT and CDR2 is FQDESV (reference sequence). In nucleotides, the CDR3 is TGTGCCAGCAGCTATCGACTAGCGGGAGTTGGCTACAATGAGCAGTTCTTC. Translated, it gives CASSYRLAGVGYNEQFF.

This chain connects TRBV5-4 to TRBJ2-3; TRBD2 agrees at 10 bases. Germline loops: CDR1 SGHNT, CDR2 YYREEE (reference sequence). CDR3 length equals 14 residues. Germline trimming cut 5 bases from V and 0 bases from J; bases unmatched to any gene: 0. CDR3 in DNA: TGTGCCAGCAGGACTAGCGGGAGCACAGATACGCAGTATTTT. As protein: CASRTSGSTDTQYF. Full variable domain (remainder filled in from reference TRBV5-4 and TRBJ2-3): ETGVTQSPTHLIKTRGQQVTLRCSSQSGHNTVSWYQQALGQGPQFIFQYYREEENGRGNFPPRFSGLQFPNYSSELNVNALELDDSALYLCASRTSGSTDTQYFGPGTRLTVL.

This rearrangement joins TRBV10-3 to TRBJ2-3; TRBD1 might be the D (6 bases). V was clipped by 6 bases and J by 4 bases, with 11 bases between them. Looked up from germline, CDR1 is ENHRY and CDR2 is SYGVKD. The CDR3 runs 13 residues. The DNA of the CDR3 is TGTGCCATCAGCCCCCAGGGGTCAGATACGCAGTATTTT. Translation gives CAISPQGSDTQYF.

This clone was seen more than once but under ten times. The rearrangement uses TRBV30 and TRBJ1-4, with D hard to call. The length of the CDR3 is 12 residues. The V end was cut by 2 bases, the J end by 5 bases, with 6 bases between. Per germline, CDR1 GTSNPN and CDR2 SVGIG (reference sequence). DNA of the CDR3: TGTGCCTGGAGTAGTTTAAATGAAAAACTGTTTTTT. Encoded protein: CAWSSLNEKLFF.

The rearrangement uses TRBV6-6 and TRBJ2-1; D is perhaps TRBD2 (5 bases). With 7 bases removed from V and 0 bases from J, the gap between germline ends came to 13 bases. The CDR3 has 15 residues. Germline V gene sequence: CDR1 MNHNY, CDR2 SVGAGI (reference sequence). This CDR3 is CASKRTGSSYNEQFF. The CDR3, as DNA: TGTGCCAGCAAAAGAACGGGATCCTCCTACAATGAGCAGTTCTTC.